This T cell receptor (beta chain) stems from a study of blood T cell repertoires in COVID-19. Study information: Specimens from acute and convalescent COVID-19 originated in the United States, Italy and Spain. T cells, B-cell-depleted T cells, or PBMCs provided the cDNA or gDNA that served as material.

The V gene lost 5 bases and the J gene lost 0 bases, with 11 bases spanning the gap. Germline loops: CDR1 MNHEY, CDR2 SMNVEV (reference sequence). The CDR3 spans 16 residues. How the authors handled the data: Estimated nucleated cell counts came from reference gene primer amplification. Method: immunoSEQ multiplex PCR; TCRdb's copy keeps in-frame clones and lacks some. V and J calls and clone size are given by that table; D and trimming were obtained from the DNA. The profile shows around 130,000 clones, about 75% of them singletons. The sequence was obtained from a man older than 75 with acute or convalescent COVID-19. Sample: peripheral blood. V and J are TRBV27 and TRBJ1-6, with D possibly TRBD1 on 6 matching bases. The CDR3, as DNA: TGTGCCAGCAGTCCGCAGGGGAGCTCCTATAATTCACCCCTCCACTTT. It is translated as CASSPQGSSYNSPLHF.